Described below is a single T cell receptor (beta chain) sequence and its context. At least 6 million PBMCs were isolated per sample. A second roughly 7 to 12 cycle PCR used barcoded and J-beta primers. CDR3-containing paired-end reads numbered at least 2.5 million in each sample. TCRdb ran MiXCR on the 5' RACE reads and lists one entry per CDR3 protein. The repertoire holds roughly 700,000 distinct CDR3 sequences, with 32% as singletons. Looked up from germline, CDR1 is LGHNA and CDR2 is YSLEER. The CDR3 contains 13 residues. The V gene lost 0 bases and the J gene lost 5 bases, with 8 bases spanning the gap. This sample stems from a study of blood T cells in healthy people across ages.

Sequencing used blood. The chain carries TRBV4-3 and TRBJ2-7; unclear D gene. This TCR was recovered from a woman over 75 in good health. CDR3 nucleotide sequence: TGCGCCAGCAGCCAAGATCCGAACAACGAGCAGTACTTC. As protein: CASSQDPNNEQYF.